This section outlines one TCR beta chain sequence together with its context. The CDR3 sequence is 14 residues long. The J segment lost 1 base and the V segment lost 4 bases, leaving 4 bases of the junction unmatched. Germline V gene lookup returns CDR1 SGHRS and CDR2 YFSETQ. This record belongs to a study of blood T cell repertoires in COVID-19. Study overall: Acute-phase and convalescent COVID-19 samples originated in the United States, Italy and Spain. The analysed material was cDNA or gDNA that came from T cells, B-cell-depleted T cells, or PBMCs.

Authors' processing steps: The assay estimated nucleated cells by amplifying reference gene primers. Some clones are missing from TCRdb's copy, which holds only in-frame ones; the method was immunoSEQ multiplex PCR. The DNA gave D and trimming, while V, J and clone size come from that table. The table includes roughly 150,000 clones, about 81% detected once. The rearrangement uses TRBV5-1 and TRBJ1-1, with TRBD1 identical over 7 bases. The sequencing input was peripheral blood. The origin of this receptor is a human donor in a cohort sampled during active COVID-19. The DNA for the CDR3 is TGCGCCAGCAGCCCCGGGACAGCGAACACTGAAGCTTTCTTT. Amino acid sequence: CASSPGTANTEAFF.